The TCR beta chain under discussion was sequenced for a study of shared clonotypes between healthy human individuals. Study-wide points: Few donors limited the genetic and exposure-history diversity represented.

300 ng DNA, roughly 30,000 T cell genomes, went into unsorted PBMC replicate PCRs. The authors' processing: Filtering differed, since immunoSEQ gave only junction sequences and no quality scores. TCRdb's table, derived via immunoSEQ multiplex PCR, lists solely in-frame clones and lacks some. V and J calls and clone size come straight from that table; D and trimming were deduced from the DNA. The top ten clones hold around 12% of a sample with some 500,000 clones, 65% to 80% of them seen once. The table lists this clone with a few counts. Antigen specificity is unknown. Germline loops: CDR1 SGHRS, CDR2 YFSETQ. The CDR3 contains 14 residues. Trimming shortened V by 2 bases and J by 6 bases, and 14 bases separated the two germline ends.

V and J are TRBV5-1 and TRBJ1-1; the D gene is possibly TRBD1 (6 bases). The clonotype was recovered from a woman in her thirties or forties in good health. Some clones in this sample may be carry-over from other donors' samples. The sample comprised PBMCs. The CDR3 is CASSLPGANAEAFF. The CDR3 region has the DNA TGCGCCAGCAGCTTACCGGGGGCTAATGCTGAAGCTTTCTTT.